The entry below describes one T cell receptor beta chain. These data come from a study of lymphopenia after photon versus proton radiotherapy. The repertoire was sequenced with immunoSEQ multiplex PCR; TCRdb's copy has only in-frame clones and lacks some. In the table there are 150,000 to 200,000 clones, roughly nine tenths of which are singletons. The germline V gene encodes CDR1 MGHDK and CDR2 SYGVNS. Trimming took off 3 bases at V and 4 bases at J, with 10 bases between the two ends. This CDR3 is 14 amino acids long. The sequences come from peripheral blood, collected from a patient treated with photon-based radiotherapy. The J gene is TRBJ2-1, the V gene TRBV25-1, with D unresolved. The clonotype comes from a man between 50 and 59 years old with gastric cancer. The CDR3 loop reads CASSDEQSYNEQFF. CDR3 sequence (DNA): TGTGCCAGCAGTGATGAACAGTCATACAATGAGCAGTTCTTC. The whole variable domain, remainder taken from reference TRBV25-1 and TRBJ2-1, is EADIYQTPRYLVIGTGKKITLECSQTMGHDKMYWYQQDPGMELHLIHYSYGVNSTEKGDLSSESTVSRIRTEHFPLTLESARPSHTSQYLCASSDEQSYNEQFFGPGTRLTVL.